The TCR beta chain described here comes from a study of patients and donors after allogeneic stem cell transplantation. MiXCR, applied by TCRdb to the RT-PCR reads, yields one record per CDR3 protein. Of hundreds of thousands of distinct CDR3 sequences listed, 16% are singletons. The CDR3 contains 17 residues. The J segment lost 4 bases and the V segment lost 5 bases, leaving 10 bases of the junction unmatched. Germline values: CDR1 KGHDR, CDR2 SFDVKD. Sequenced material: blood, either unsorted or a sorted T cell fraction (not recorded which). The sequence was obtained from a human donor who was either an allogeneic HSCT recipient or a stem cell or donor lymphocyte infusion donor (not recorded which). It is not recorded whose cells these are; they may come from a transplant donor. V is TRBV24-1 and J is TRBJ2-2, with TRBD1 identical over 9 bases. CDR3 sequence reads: CATSVSRTGASTGELFF. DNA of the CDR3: TGTGCCACCAGTGTGTCCCGGACAGGGGCTAGCACCGGGGAGCTGTTTTTT.